A selection of T cell receptor beta chains follows, all from one sample in a study of cytomegalovirus exposure and HLA in healthy donors. Sequencing was performed with immunoSEQ multiplex PCR; in TCRdb, only in-frame clones are kept and a portion is missing. The repertoire consists of about 150,000 clones, with more than 8% occurring once and the leading ten covering under 2%. The specimen was PBMCs. All receptors come from a man between 50 and 59 years old in good health and CMV-seronegative. CDR3s include the opening cysteine and the closing phenylalanine or tryptophan. D genes are given only for firm matches. Size is stated for part of the rows, as once, few or many counts, or as a class when the clone is expanded.

J gene | D gene | V gene | clone size | CDR3 DNA | CDR3 protein
TRBJ1-1 | TRBD1 | TRBV15 | . | TGTGCCACCAGCAGGAGACAGGGGGACACTGAAGCTTTCTTT | CATSRRQGDTEAFF
TRBJ1-5 | TRBD1 | TRBV19 | many | TGTGCCAGTAGTGGACTGGGACAGGCCATCAATCAGCCCCAGCATTTT | CASSGLGQAINQPQHF
TRBJ2-5 | . | TRBV28 | . | TGTGCCAGCAGCCCGAGTCGGAGGGAGACCCAGTACTTC | CASSPSRRETQYF
TRBJ2-3 | . | TRBV13 | few | TGTGCCAGCAGCGCCAGGGGTCGCCTTGATACGCAGTATTTT | CASSARGRLDTQYF
TRBJ2-3 | TRBD2 | TRBV5-1 | . | TGCGCCAGCAGCTCAGGACTAGCGGGAGAGTCAGATACGCAGTATTTT | CASSSGLAGESDTQYF
TRBJ1-3 | . | TRBV7-6 | . | TGTGCCAGCAGCTTAGCGGCCGCGGGGGACGGAAACACCATATATTTT | CASSLAAAGDGNTIYF
TRBJ2-3 | TRBD2 | TRBV4-2 | . | TGTGCCAGCAGCCAAGCTAGCGGGGTGAGCACAGATACGCAGTATTTT | CASSQASGVSTDTQYF
TRBJ2-3 | . | TRBV2 | few | TGTGCCAGCAGTGATCTAGGGGATTCAGATACGCAGTATTTT | CASSDLGDSDTQYF
TRBJ2-7 | TRBD2 | TRBV15 | . | TGTGCCACCAGCAAACTAGCGGCCTTGGGGGAGCAGTACTTC | CATSKLAALGEQYF
TRBJ1-1 | . | TRBV7-2 | . | TGTGCCAGCAGCCCGACGAGGACTGAAGCTTTCTTT | CASSPTRTEAFF
TRBJ1-1 | . | TRBV6-6 | few | TGTGCCAGCAGTTACGGGAGGAGCGCTGAAGCTTTCTTT | CASSYGRSAEAFF
TRBJ2-7 | TRBD2 | TRBV27 | . | TGTGCCAGCAGACACGATGACAGCGGGGGGGCCAACGAGCAGTACTTC | CASRHDDSGGANEQYF
TRBJ1-4 | TRBD1 | TRBV5-4 | . | TGTGCCAGCAGCCGGGAGACAGGGCAGAATGAAAAACTGTTTTTT | CASSRETGQNEKLFF
TRBJ1-1 | . | TRBV14 | . | TGTGCCAGCAGTGAGTATATCAACACTGAAGCTTTCTTT | CASSEYINTEAFF
TRBJ1-1 | . | TRBV11-2 | few | TGTGCCAGCAGCTTACAGCCCGGGTACACTGAAGCTTTCTTT | CASSLQPGYTEAFF
TRBJ1-2 | . | TRBV9 | . | TGTGCCAGCAGCGTAAGGTCCCCAGGGGCTAACTATGGCTACACCTTC | CASSVRSPGANYGYTF
TRBJ2-6 | . | TRBV5-1 | . | TGCGCCAGCAGCTTACTGCAGGGATCTGGGGCCAACGTCCTGACTTTC | CASSLLQGSGANVLTF
TRBJ2-5 | . | TRBV19 | . | TGTGCCAGTAAGGCAAGGGGTGAAGAGACCCAGTACTTC | CASKARGEETQYF
TRBJ1-1 | TRBD1 | TRBV6-5 | . | TGTGCCAGCAGTTCCCTATGGACAGGGAATTCATTCTTT | CASSSLWTGNSFF
TRBJ2-5 | . | TRBV19 | few | TGTGCCAGTAGTATACCGGGGTTGCGGGTGGAGACCCAGTACTTC | CASSIPGLRVETQYF
TRBJ1-1 | . | TRBV19 | few | TGTGCCAGTAGTGCCGGTTTATTTGTCGCTGAAGCTTTCTTT | CASSAGLFVAEAFF
TRBJ1-3 | . | TRBV7-2 | . | TGTGCCAGCAGCTTAGTAGGTTCAGGGGCGCGAGGAAACACCATATATTTT | CASSLVGSGARGNTIYF
TRBJ1-3 | . | TRBV15 | . | TGTGCCACCAGCATCCCCCGGGAGGGTGGAAACACCATATATTTT | CATSIPREGGNTIYF